The present T cell receptor (beta chain) was sequenced within a study of control samples from healthy donors and cancer patients. This clone appeared a few times. This CDR3 spans 12 amino acids. CDR1 is LGHDT and CDR2 is YNNKEL in the germline V gene (reference sequence). With 1 base removed from V and 12 bases from J, the gap between germline ends came to 12 bases. The repertoire was sequenced with immunoSEQ multiplex PCR; TCRdb's copy has only in-frame clones and lacks some. This sample yields about 200,000 clones, of which over 80% are seen a single time; roughly 1.9% belongs to the top ten. This sequence originates from a man aged 25 to 40 in good health. Material: blood. The chain links TRBV3-1 (or the pseudogene TRBV3-2) to TRBJ1-1; D gene uncertain. CDR3 sequence: CASSQGEVRPFF. The CDR3, as DNA: TGTGCCAGCAGCCAAGGGGAGGTTAGGCCTTTCTTT.